The 13 T cell receptor beta chains in this list originate from one sample, sequenced in a study of blood T cell repertoires in COVID-19. The repertoire was sequenced with immunoSEQ multiplex PCR; TCRdb's copy has only in-frame clones and lacks some. The top ten clones hold about a fifth of a sample with about 180,000 clones, about 86% of them seen once. Sequencing was carried out using peripheral blood. Receptor source: a man aged 65 to 85 with active or convalescent COVID-19.

CDR3 loop: CASSPGQGNNEKLFF. CDR3 DNA: TGTGCCAGCAGCCCCGGACAGGGCAATAATGAAAAACTGTTTTTT. The rearrangement links TRBV7-3 to TRBJ1-4; 8 nucleotides align to TRBD1. Germline V gene sequence: CDR1 SGHTA, CDR2 FQGTGA. There are 15 residues in the CDR3. V was clipped by 5 bases and J by 4 bases; unmatched bases: 6.

The J gene is TRBJ2-1, the V gene TRBV28; 10 bases agree with TRBD2. V was pared by 8 bases and J by 4 bases, with 11 bases of the junction left unmatched. From germline, CDR1 is MDHEN and CDR2 SYDVKM. This CDR3 contains 16 residues. In DNA form, the CDR3 reads TGTGCCAGCCGCCTTGGGGGGACTAGCGCTTACAATGAGCAGTTCTTC. Protein sequence: CASRLGGTSAYNEQFF.

This chain links TRBV30 with TRBJ1-2; 9 bases are shared with TRBD1. The trim removed 2 bases at V and 8 bases at J, leaving 3 bases unmatched. CDR3 length equals 12 residues. Germline CDR1 GTSNPN, CDR2 SVGIG (reference sequence). DNA for the CDR3: TGTGCCTGGAGTTACAGGGGGCGAGGCTACACCTTC. Translation gives CAWSYRGRGYTF.

The rearrangement links TRBV12-3 or TRBV12-4 to TRBJ1-2; D may be TRBD1 (6 bases). V lost 5 bases to trimming and J lost 7 bases, with 14 bases between them. The CDR3 spans 13 residues. The CDR3 loop is CASSHRALGGYTF. CDR3 nucleotide sequence: TGTGCCAGCAGTCACAGGGCGCTGGGTGGCTACACCTTC.

This clone was seen only once. The rearrangement joins TRBV6-5 to TRBJ2-2; perhaps TRBD1 as D (6 bases). V was clipped by 1 base and J by 6 bases, with 12 bases between them. The CDR3 loop spans 15 amino acids. The germline CDR1 and CDR2 sequences are MNHEY and SVGAGI. The chain's CDR3 is CASSYFNRVSGELFF. The DNA for the CDR3 is TGTGCCAGCAGTTACTTCAACAGGGTTTCCGGGGAGCTGTTTTTT.

The chain carries TRBV28 and TRBJ2-7; 7 positions match TRBD2. Germline CDR1 is MDHEN and CDR2 is SYDVKM. The CDR3 spans 14 residues. Unmatched junction bases numbered 10, after V lost 8 bases and J lost 3 bases. CDR3 sequence (DNA): TGTGCCAGCGTTACGGGGGGAGGGAACTACGAGCAGTACTTC. This gives the protein CASVTGGGNYEQYF.

CDR3 nucleotides: TGTGCCACCTCTATCGGGACAGCTCAAGAGACCCAGTACTTC. Translated: CATSIGTAQETQYF. The rearrangement links TRBV7-2 to TRBJ2-5; 7 bases map to TRBD1. This CDR3 has 14 amino acids. J gave up 2 bases and V 10 bases, and 10 bases lay outside the gene matches. Germline V gene lookup returns CDR1 SGHTA and CDR2 FQGNSA.

This clone appeared a single time. The chain couples TRBV28 to TRBJ2-5, with D tentatively TRBD2 (5 bases). This CDR3 has 13 residues. Germline CDR1 and CDR2: MDHEN and SYDVKM. V lost 5 bases and J 5 bases, leaving 12 bases between the germline ends. This CDR3 is CASSAPPGETQYF. The DNA for the CDR3 is TGTGCCAGCAGTGCACCCCCGGGGGAGACCCAGTACTTC.

The chain employs TRBV19 and TRBJ1-1; no clear D gene. This CDR3 contains 12 residues. The V gene's germline CDR1 is LNHDA and CDR2 SQIVND (reference sequence). The ends were cut back, 10 bases at V and 2 bases at J, with 11 bases in the middle. The CDR3: CATREYNTEAFF. CDR3 DNA sequence: TGTGCCACCCGGGAGTATAACACTGAAGCTTTCTTT.

This clone has only one observation. The genes are TRBV4-3 and TRBJ1-1; 8 bases align to TRBD1. Trimming took 0 bases from V and 11 from J; bases not matched to a gene: 11. This CDR3 region has 15 residues. Per germline, CDR1 LGHNA and CDR2 YSLEER. This CDR3 reads CASSQDNLGQVYAFF. The DNA of the CDR3 is TGCGCCAGCAGCCAAGATAACTTGGGACAGGTCTATGCTTTCTTT.

The chain uses TRBV6-2 or TRBV6-3 and TRBJ2-7, with 13 bases aligning to TRBD2. The CDR3 consists of 14 residues. The germline V gene has CDR1 MNHEY and CDR2 SVGEGT. The junction had 1 base not matched to a gene; V was cut back by 5 bases and J by 3 bases. CDR3 DNA sequence: TGTGCCAGCAGTCGGACTAGCGGGAGCTACGAGCAGTACTTC. Its translation: CASSRTSGSYEQYF.

This sequence joins TRBV19 and TRBJ2-7; the match to TRBD1 covers 8 bases. The germline V gene encodes CDR1 LNHDA and CDR2 SQIVND (reference sequence). The CDR3 consists of 14 residues. The junction had 4 bases not matched to a gene; V was cut back by 5 bases and J by 1 base. The CDR3 here is CASSDRDRSYEQYF. Here the CDR3 DNA reads TGTGCCAGTAGTGACAGGGACAGGTCCTACGAGCAGTACTTC.

The chain is built from TRBV7-8 and TRBJ2-1; no clear D gene. The CDR3 spans 12 residues. V was shortened by 2 bases and J by 7 bases, with 6 bases between the two germline ends. In germline, CDR1 is SGHVS, CDR2 FQNEAQ. The CDR3 region is CASSLYGNEQFF. The DNA of the CDR3 is TGTGCCAGCAGCTTATACGGGAATGAGCAGTTCTTC.